The rows below give T cell receptor beta chains drawn from one sample of a study of blood T cells in healthy people across ages. TCRdb re-analysed the 5' RACE reads in MiXCR, keeping a single row per CDR3 protein. Among about 930,000 distinct CDR3 sequences listed, roughly 29% were seen once. These data also featured in a second study, about T cells of mothers and their children.

Sequencing was performed on blood. These receptors were obtained from a woman in her forties in good health. Each CDR3 is given with its conserved first and last residue. A D gene is named only where the DNA matches it firmly. Clone size is stated in some rows and not others, as once, few, many or a class when expanded.

CDR3 protein: CASSHETASGGPYF
CDR3 DNA: TGTGCCAGCTCGCACGAGACAGCTTCCGGGGGCCCGTACTTC
clone size: few
V gene: TRBV18
J gene: TRBJ2-7
D gene: -

CDR3 protein: CASSLTGEWGYTF
CDR3 DNA: TGTGCCAGCAGTTTAACAGGGGAATGGGGCTACACCTTC
clone size: few
V gene: TRBV27
J gene: TRBJ1-2
D gene: TRBD1

CDR3 protein: CASRGTGGFAEQFF
CDR3 DNA: TGTGCCAGCAGAGGGACAGGGGGGTTTGCTGAGCAGTTCTTC
clone size: -
V gene: TRBV6-2/TRBV6-3
J gene: TRBJ2-1
D gene: TRBD1

CDR3 protein: CSARDTKTSTADTQYF
CDR3 DNA: TGCAGTGCTAGAGATACGAAAACTAGCACAGCAGATACGCAGTATTTT
clone size: many
V gene: TRBV20-1
J gene: TRBJ2-3
D gene: -

CDR3 protein: CASSLGGTETDTQYF
CDR3 DNA: TGTGCCAGCAGCTTAGGGGGGACAGAAACAGATACGCAGTATTTT
clone size: many
V gene: TRBV7-2
J gene: TRBJ2-3
D gene: TRBD1

CDR3 protein: CASSASHGGYSGEKLFF
CDR3 DNA: TGTGCCAGCAGTGCGTCCCACGGGGGGTACTCAGGTGAAAAACTGTTTTTT
clone size: -
V gene: TRBV28
J gene: TRBJ1-4
D gene: -

CDR3 protein: CASSRDTSGSYNEQYF
CDR3 DNA: TGCGCCAGCAGCCGCGATACTAGCGGGTCCTACAATGAGCAGTACTTC
clone size: -
V gene: TRBV4-3
J gene: TRBJ2-7
D gene: TRBD2

CDR3 protein: CASSADWREGSYEQYF
CDR3 DNA: TGTGCCAGCAGTGCCGACTGGCGGGAGGGCTCCTACGAGCAGTACTTC
clone size: -
V gene: TRBV6-4
J gene: TRBJ2-7
D gene: TRBD2

CDR3 protein: CASSLPLGNIQYF
CDR3 DNA: TGTGCCAGCAGCCTCCCTCTGGGAAACATTCAGTACTTC
clone size: -
V gene: TRBV12-3/TRBV12-4
J gene: TRBJ2-4
D gene: -

CDR3 protein: CASSSGGIQPQHF
CDR3 DNA: TGTGCCAGCAGTTCCGGAGGGATTCAGCCCCAGCATTTT
clone size: many
V gene: TRBV12-3/TRBV12-4
J gene: TRBJ1-5
D gene: -

CDR3 protein: CASSPAAQETQYF
CDR3 DNA: TGTGCCAGCAGCCCGGCGGCCCAAGAGACCCAGTACTTC
clone size: many
V gene: TRBV7-9
J gene: TRBJ2-5
D gene: -

CDR3 protein: CASSLDPARQGYHEQFF
CDR3 DNA: TGTGCCAGCAGCTTAGATCCGGCTCGACAGGGTTACCATGAGCAGTTCTTC
clone size: -
V gene: TRBV7-6
J gene: TRBJ2-1
D gene: TRBD1

CDR3 protein: CASSLYGQSTDTQYF
CDR3 DNA: TGTGCCAGCAGCTTGTATGGACAGTCCACAGATACGCAGTATTTT
clone size: many
V gene: TRBV5-6
J gene: TRBJ2-3
D gene: -

CDR3 protein: CASSTPTQGVGSYEQYF
CDR3 DNA: TGTGCCAGCAGCACACCCACACAGGGGGTTGGATCCTACGAGCAGTACTTC
clone size: -
V gene: TRBV7-2
J gene: TRBJ2-7
D gene: TRBD1

CDR3 protein: CSVISVWQASTDTQYF
CDR3 DNA: TGCAGTGTCATCTCGGTTTGGCAGGCGAGCACAGATACGCAGTATTTT
clone size: -
V gene: TRBV20-1
J gene: TRBJ2-3
D gene: -

CDR3 protein: CASTRTGNYGYTF
CDR3 DNA: TGTGCCAGCACCAGAACAGGGAACTATGGCTACACCTTC
clone size: many
V gene: TRBV12-3/TRBV12-4
J gene: TRBJ1-2
D gene: -

CDR3 protein: CASSLRPDQEQYF
CDR3 DNA: TGCGCCAGCAGCCTCCGACCCGATCAGGAGCAGTACTTC
clone size: -
V gene: TRBV5-1
J gene: TRBJ2-7
D gene: -

CDR3 protein: CASSHGTSGVYTDTQYF
CDR3 DNA: TGCGCCAGCAGCCACGGGACTAGCGGGGTATACACAGATACGCAGTATTTT
clone size: -
V gene: TRBV5-1
J gene: TRBJ2-3
D gene: TRBD2

CDR3 protein: CASSALEEHYEQYF
CDR3 DNA: TGTGCCAGCAGTGCGTTAGAGGAGCACTACGAGCAGTACTTC
clone size: many
V gene: TRBV9
J gene: TRBJ2-7
D gene: -

CDR3 protein: CASSASSRGSVSTDTQYF
CDR3 DNA: TGTGCCAGCAGCGCGTCATCCAGGGGTTCTGTGAGCACAGATACGCAGTATTTT
clone size: -
V gene: TRBV9
J gene: TRBJ2-3
D gene: -

CDR3 protein: CSATPGVSYEQYF
CDR3 DNA: TGCAGTGCCACTCCAGGGGTATCCTACGAGCAGTACTTC
clone size: few
V gene: TRBV20-1
J gene: TRBJ2-7
D gene: -

CDR3 protein: CASSKGQGARNTEAFF
CDR3 DNA: TGTGCCAGCAGCAAAGGACAGGGGGCGCGGAACACTGAAGCTTTCTTT
clone size: few
V gene: TRBV5-8
J gene: TRBJ1-1
D gene: TRBD1

CDR3 protein: CASSNSPSNEQFF
CDR3 DNA: TGTGCCAGCAGTAATTCCCCATCGAATGAGCAGTTCTTC
clone size: once
V gene: TRBV9
J gene: TRBJ2-1
D gene: -

CDR3 protein: CASSTHRGTGELFF
CDR3 DNA: TGTGCCAGCAGCACACACAGGGGAACCGGGGAGCTGTTTTTT
clone size: few
V gene: TRBV6-5
J gene: TRBJ2-2
D gene: TRBD1

CDR3 protein: CASSLWGSNEQFF
CDR3 DNA: TGTGCCAGCAGTTTATGGGGTTCCAATGAGCAGTTCTTC
clone size: many
V gene: TRBV28
J gene: TRBJ2-1
D gene: -

CDR3 protein: CASSLLIRVNQPQHF
CDR3 DNA: TGTGCCAGCAGCTTATTGATCCGGGTCAATCAGCCCCAGCATTTT
clone size: -
V gene: TRBV7-2
J gene: TRBJ1-5
D gene: -

CDR3 protein: CASSLRLAGGISYEQYF
CDR3 DNA: TGTGCCAGCAGCTTGAGACTAGCGGGGGGGATCTCCTACGAGCAGTACTTC
clone size: few
V gene: TRBV13
J gene: TRBJ2-7
D gene: TRBD2

CDR3 protein: CAGISSGGLRDTQYF
CDR3 DNA: TGTGCCGGGATTAGTAGCGGGGGGCTGCGGGATACGCAGTATTTT
clone size: -
V gene: TRBV28
J gene: TRBJ2-3
D gene: TRBD2

CDR3 protein: CASSQDRGNRNEQFF
CDR3 DNA: TGCGCCAGCAGCCAAGACAGGGGGAATAGGAATGAGCAGTTCTTC
clone size: -
V gene: TRBV4-3
J gene: TRBJ2-1
D gene: TRBD1

CDR3 protein: CASSLKGYEQFF
CDR3 DNA: TGTGCCAGCAGTTTAAAGGGGTATGAGCAGTTCTTC
clone size: few
V gene: TRBV28
J gene: TRBJ2-1
D gene: -

CDR3 protein: CSASSIVLTDGTGVQAFF
CDR3 DNA: TGCAGTGCTAGTTCGATAGTACTGACCGACGGAACAGGGGTCCAAGCTTTCTTT
clone size: -
V gene: TRBV20-1
J gene: TRBJ1-1
D gene: TRBD1

CDR3 protein: CSATNGQSNQPQHF
CDR3 DNA: TGCAGTGCTACGAACGGACAGTCTAATCAGCCCCAGCATTTT
clone size: -
V gene: TRBV20-1
J gene: TRBJ1-5
D gene: -

CDR3 protein: CASSFGTEYSNQPQHF
CDR3 DNA: TGTGCCAGCAGTTTTGGGACTGAGTATAGCAATCAGCCCCAGCATTTT
clone size: -
V gene: TRBV12-3/TRBV12-4
J gene: TRBJ1-5
D gene: -

CDR3 protein: CASSLAHRISTEAFF
CDR3 DNA: TGCGCCAGCAGCTTGGCCCACAGGATAAGCACTGAAGCTTTCTTT
clone size: -
V gene: TRBV5-1
J gene: TRBJ1-1
D gene: -

CDR3 protein: CSVVLGQGAPDTQYF
CDR3 DNA: TGCAGTGTTGTTCTGGGGCAGGGGGCCCCAGATACGCAGTATTTT
clone size: many
V gene: TRBV29-1
J gene: TRBJ2-3
D gene: TRBD1

CDR3 protein: CASSLFRGGRGEQFF
CDR3 DNA: TGTGCCAGCAGCTTGTTCAGGGGAGGGAGGGGTGAGCAGTTCTTC
clone size: few
V gene: TRBV5-8
J gene: TRBJ2-1
D gene: -

CDR3 protein: CASSRLTYEQYF
CDR3 DNA: TGTGCCAGCAGTAGACTTACCTACGAGCAGTACTTC
clone size: -
V gene: TRBV6-2/TRBV6-3
J gene: TRBJ2-7
D gene: -

CDR3 protein: CASSLDNPWIKFANTGELFF
CDR3 DNA: TGTGCCAGCAGCTTAGACAACCCCTGGATAAAATTTGCGAACACCGGGGAGCTGTTTTTT
clone size: -
V gene: TRBV7-2
J gene: TRBJ2-2
D gene: -

CDR3 protein: CASSSPNRFYEQYF
CDR3 DNA: TGTGCCAGCAGCTCCCCGAACCGATTCTACGAGCAGTACTTC
clone size: many
V gene: TRBV7-9
J gene: TRBJ2-7
D gene: -

CDR3 protein: CSARDETYQRTDTQYF
CDR3 DNA: TGCAGTGCTAGAGACGAGACATACCAGCGCACAGATACGCAGTATTTT
clone size: many
V gene: TRBV20-1
J gene: TRBJ2-3
D gene: -

CDR3 protein: CASSPRVLRNEQYF
CDR3 DNA: TGTGCCAGCAGTCCCAGGGTTCTAAGGAACGAGCAGTACTTC
clone size: many
V gene: TRBV27
J gene: TRBJ2-7
D gene: -

CDR3 protein: CASSPRIPGQGGNEQYF
CDR3 DNA: TGTGCCAGCAGTCCACGAATTCCGGGACAGGGAGGGAACGAGCAGTACTTC
clone size: many
V gene: TRBV6-1
J gene: TRBJ2-7
D gene: TRBD1

CDR3 protein: CASSTQRGSYEQYF
CDR3 DNA: TGTGCCAGCAGCACTCAGCGGGGGAGCTACGAGCAGTACTTC
clone size: many
V gene: TRBV7-9
J gene: TRBJ2-7
D gene: TRBD2

CDR3 protein: CASSVAPQLDSYEQYF
CDR3 DNA: TGTGCCAGCAGCGTAGCCCCGCAGTTAGATTCCTACGAGCAGTACTTC
clone size: many
V gene: TRBV9
J gene: TRBJ2-7
D gene: -

CDR3 protein: CSATMQSLGLKGTQYF
CDR3 DNA: TGCAGTGCTACCATGCAATCGTTGGGACTTAAAGGGACCCAGTACTTC
clone size: many
V gene: TRBV20-1
J gene: TRBJ2-5
D gene: -

CDR3 protein: CASSTSPAGTDEQFF
CDR3 DNA: TGTGCCAGCAGTACCTCCCCAGCGGGGACTGATGAGCAGTTCTTC
clone size: -
V gene: TRBV12-3/TRBV12-4
J gene: TRBJ2-1
D gene: TRBD2